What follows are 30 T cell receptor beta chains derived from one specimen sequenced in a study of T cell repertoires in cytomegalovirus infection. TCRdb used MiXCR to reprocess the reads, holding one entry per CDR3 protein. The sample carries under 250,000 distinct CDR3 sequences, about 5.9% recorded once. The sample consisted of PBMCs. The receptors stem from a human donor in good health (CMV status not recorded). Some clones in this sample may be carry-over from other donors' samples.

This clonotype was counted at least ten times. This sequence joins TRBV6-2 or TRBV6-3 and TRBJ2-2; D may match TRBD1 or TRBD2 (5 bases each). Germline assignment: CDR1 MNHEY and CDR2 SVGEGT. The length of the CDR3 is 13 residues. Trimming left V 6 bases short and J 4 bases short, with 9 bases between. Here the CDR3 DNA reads TGTGCCAGCAGGGGGGACGGCACCGGGGAGCTGTTTTTT. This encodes CASRGDGTGELFF.

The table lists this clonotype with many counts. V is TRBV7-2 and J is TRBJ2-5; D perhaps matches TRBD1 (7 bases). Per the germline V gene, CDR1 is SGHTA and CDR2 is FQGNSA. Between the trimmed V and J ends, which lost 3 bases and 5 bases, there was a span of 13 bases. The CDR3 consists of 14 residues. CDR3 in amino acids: CASSLTGRPETQYF. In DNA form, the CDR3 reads TGTGCCAGCAGCTTGACAGGGAGGCCGGAGACCCAGTACTTC.

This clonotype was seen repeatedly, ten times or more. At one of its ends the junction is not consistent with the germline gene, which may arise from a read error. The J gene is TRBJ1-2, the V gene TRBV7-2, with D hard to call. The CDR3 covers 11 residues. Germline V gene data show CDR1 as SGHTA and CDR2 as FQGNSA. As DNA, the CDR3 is TGTGCCAGCAGCTTATTCTTAAACTACGCCTTC. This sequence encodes CASSLFLNYAF.

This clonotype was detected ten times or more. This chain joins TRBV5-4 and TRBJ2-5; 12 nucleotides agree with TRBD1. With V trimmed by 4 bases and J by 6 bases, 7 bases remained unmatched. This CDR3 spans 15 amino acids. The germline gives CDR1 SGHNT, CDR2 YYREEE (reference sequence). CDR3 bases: TGTGCCAGCAGCCCCGAGTGGGACAGGGGGCAGACCCAGTACTTC. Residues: CASSPEWDRGQTQYF.

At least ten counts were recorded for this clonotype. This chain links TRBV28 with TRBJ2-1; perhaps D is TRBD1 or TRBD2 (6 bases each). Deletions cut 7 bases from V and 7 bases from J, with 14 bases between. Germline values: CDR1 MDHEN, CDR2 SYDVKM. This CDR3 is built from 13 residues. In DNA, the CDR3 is TGTGCCAGCACGAGGGGGGCCGGGAATGAGCAGTTCTTC. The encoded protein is CASTRGAGNEQFF. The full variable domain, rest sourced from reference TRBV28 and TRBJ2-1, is DVKVTQSSRYLVKRTGEKVFLECVQDMDHENMFWYRQDPGLGLRLIYFSYDVKMKEKGDIPEGYSVSREKKERFSLILESASTNQTSMYLCASTRGAGNEQFFGPGTRLTVL.

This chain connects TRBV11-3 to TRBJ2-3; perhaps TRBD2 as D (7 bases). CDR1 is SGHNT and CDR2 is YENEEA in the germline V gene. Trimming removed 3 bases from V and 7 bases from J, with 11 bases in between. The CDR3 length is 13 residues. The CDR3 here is CASSLTGGYTQYF. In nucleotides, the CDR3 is TGTGCCAGCAGCTTGACGGGGGGCTATACGCAGTATTTT.

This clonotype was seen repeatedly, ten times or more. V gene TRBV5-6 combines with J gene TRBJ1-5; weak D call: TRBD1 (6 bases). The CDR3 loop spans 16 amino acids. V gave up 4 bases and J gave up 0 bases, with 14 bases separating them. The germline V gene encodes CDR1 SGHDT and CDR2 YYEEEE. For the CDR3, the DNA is TGTGCCAGCAGCCCGGGGACACCTTATAGCAATCAGCCCCAGCATTTT. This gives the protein CASSPGTPYSNQPQHF.

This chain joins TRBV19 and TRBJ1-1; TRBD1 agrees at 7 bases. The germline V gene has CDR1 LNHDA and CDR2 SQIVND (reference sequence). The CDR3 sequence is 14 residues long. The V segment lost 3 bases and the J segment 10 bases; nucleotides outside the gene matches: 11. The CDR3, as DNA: TGTGCCAGTAGTATTGGGGACAGTTGGCAAAGAGCTTTCTTT. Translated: CASSIGDSWQRAFF.

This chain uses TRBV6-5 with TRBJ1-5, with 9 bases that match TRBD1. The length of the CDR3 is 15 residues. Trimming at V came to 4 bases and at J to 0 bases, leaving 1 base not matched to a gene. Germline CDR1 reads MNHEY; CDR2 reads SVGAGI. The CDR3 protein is CASSWTGDSNQPQHF. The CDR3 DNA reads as TGTGCCAGCAGTTGGACAGGGGATAGCAATCAGCCCCAGCATTTT.

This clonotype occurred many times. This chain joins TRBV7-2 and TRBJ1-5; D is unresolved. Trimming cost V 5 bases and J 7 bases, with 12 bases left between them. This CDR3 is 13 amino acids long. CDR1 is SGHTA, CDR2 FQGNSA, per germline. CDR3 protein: CASSTTRGQPQHF. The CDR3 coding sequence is TGTGCCAGCAGCACAACGAGAGGCCAGCCCCAGCATTTT. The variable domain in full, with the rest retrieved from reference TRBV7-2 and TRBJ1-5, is GAGVSQSPSNKVTEKGKDVELRCDPISGHTALYWYRQSLGQGLEFLIYFQGNSAPDKSGLPSDRFSAERTGGSVSTLTIQRTQQEDSAVYLCASSTTRGQPQHFGDGTRLSIL.

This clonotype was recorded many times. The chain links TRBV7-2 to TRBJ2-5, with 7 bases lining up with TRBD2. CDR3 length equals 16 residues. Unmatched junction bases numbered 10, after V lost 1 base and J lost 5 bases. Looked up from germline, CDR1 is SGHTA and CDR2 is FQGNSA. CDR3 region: CASSLEVGRARETQYF. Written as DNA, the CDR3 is TGTGCCAGCAGCTTAGAAGTTGGGAGGGCCCGGGAGACCCAGTACTTC.

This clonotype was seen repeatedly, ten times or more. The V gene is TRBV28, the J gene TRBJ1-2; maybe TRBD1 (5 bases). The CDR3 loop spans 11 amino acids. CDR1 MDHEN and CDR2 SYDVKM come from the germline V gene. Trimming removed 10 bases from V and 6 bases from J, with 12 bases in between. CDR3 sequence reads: CATGGTNGYTF. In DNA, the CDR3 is TGTGCCACCGGGGGTACCAATGGCTACACCTTC.

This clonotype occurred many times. The CDR3 loop is CASSSPGTGDEQYF. DNA of the CDR3: TGTGCCAGCAGTTCCCCCGGGACAGGGGACGAGCAGTACTTC. The rearrangement joins TRBV28 to TRBJ2-7; 10 bases map to TRBD1. Looked up from germline, CDR1 is MDHEN and CDR2 is SYDVKM. This CDR3 spans 14 amino acids. V shed 4 bases and J 5 bases; nucleotides not matched to a gene: 5.

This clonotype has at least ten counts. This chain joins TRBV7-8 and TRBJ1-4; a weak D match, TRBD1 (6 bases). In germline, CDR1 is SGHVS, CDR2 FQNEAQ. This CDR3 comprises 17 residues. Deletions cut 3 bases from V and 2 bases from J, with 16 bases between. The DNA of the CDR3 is TGTGCCAGCAGCTTTCGTCGGGGGCCGACGACTAATGAAAAACTGTTTTTT. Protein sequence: CASSFRRGPTTNEKLFF.

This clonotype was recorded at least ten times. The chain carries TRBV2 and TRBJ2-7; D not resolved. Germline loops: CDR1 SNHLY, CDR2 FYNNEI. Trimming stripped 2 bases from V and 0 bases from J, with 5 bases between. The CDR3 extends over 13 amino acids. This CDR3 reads CASSEQSSYEQYF. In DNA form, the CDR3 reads TGTGCCAGCAGTGAACAGAGCTCCTACGAGCAGTACTTC.

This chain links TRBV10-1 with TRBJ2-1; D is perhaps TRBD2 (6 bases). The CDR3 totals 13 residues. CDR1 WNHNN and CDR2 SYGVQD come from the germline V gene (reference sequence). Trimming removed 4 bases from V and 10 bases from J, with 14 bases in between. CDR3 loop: CASSATGGSEQFF. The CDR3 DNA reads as TGCGCCAGCAGTGCGACCGGGGGATCCGAGCAGTTCTTC.

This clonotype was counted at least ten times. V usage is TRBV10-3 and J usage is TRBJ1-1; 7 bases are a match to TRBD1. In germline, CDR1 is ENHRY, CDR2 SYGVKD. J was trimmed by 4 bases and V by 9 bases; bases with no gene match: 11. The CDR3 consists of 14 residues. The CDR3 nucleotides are TGTGCCATTACAGGGGTACTATCGGGCACTGAAGCTTTCTTT. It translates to CAITGVLSGTEAFF.

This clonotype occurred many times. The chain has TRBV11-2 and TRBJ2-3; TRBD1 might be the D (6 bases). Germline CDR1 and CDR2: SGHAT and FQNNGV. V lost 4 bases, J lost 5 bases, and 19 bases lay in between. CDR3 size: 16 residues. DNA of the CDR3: TGTGCCAGCAGCTCTCTGGACAGATCTTCTGAAGATACGCAGTATTTT. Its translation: CASSSLDRSSEDTQYF.

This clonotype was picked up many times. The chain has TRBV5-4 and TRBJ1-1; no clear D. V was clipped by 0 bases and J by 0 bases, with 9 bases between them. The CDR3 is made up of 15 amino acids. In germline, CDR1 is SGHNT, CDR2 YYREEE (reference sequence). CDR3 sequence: CASSLVPRMNTEAFF. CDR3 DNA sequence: TGTGCCAGCAGCTTGGTGCCCAGGATGAACACTGAAGCTTTCTTT.

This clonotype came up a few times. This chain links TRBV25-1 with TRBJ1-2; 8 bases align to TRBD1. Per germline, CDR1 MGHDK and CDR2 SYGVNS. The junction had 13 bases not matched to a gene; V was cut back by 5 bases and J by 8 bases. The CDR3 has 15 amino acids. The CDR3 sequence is CASSYRTGRRGGYTF. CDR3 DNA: TGTGCCAGCAGTTATCGGACAGGGCGAAGAGGAGGCTACACCTTC.

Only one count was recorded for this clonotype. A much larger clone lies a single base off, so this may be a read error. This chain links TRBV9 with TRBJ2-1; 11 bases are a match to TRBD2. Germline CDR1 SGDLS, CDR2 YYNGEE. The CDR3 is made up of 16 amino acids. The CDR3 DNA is TGTGCCAGCAGCGTAGTGCGGACTAGCGGGTACAATAAGCAGTTCTTC. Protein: CASSVVRTSGYNKQFF.

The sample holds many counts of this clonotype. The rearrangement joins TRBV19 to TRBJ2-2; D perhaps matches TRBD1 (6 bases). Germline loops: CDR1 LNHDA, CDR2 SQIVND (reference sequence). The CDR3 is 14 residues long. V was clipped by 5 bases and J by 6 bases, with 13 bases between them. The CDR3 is CASSVTGIPGELFF. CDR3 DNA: TGTGCCAGTAGTGTTACAGGGATCCCCGGGGAGCTGTTTTTT.

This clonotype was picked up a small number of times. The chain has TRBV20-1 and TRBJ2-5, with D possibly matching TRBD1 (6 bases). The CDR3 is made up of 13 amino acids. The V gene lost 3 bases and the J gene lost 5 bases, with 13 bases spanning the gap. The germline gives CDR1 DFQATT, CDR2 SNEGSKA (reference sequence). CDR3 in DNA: TGCAGTGCTAGTATCAGGGGTCGGGAGACCCAGTACTTC. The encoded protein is CSASIRGRETQYF.

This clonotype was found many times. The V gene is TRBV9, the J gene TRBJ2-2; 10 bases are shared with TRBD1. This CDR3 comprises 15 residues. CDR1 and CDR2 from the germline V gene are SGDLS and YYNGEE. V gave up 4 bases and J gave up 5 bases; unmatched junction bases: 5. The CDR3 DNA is TGTGCCAGCAGCCGGGGACAGGGGAAGACCGGGGAGCTGTTTTTT. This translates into CASSRGQGKTGELFF.

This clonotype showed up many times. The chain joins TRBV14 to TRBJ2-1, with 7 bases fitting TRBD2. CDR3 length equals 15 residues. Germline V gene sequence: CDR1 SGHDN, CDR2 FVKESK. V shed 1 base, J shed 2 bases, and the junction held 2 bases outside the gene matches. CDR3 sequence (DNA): TGTGCCAGCAGCCAAGCGGGGAGGGCCTACAATGAGCAGTTCTTC. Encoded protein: CASSQAGRAYNEQFF.

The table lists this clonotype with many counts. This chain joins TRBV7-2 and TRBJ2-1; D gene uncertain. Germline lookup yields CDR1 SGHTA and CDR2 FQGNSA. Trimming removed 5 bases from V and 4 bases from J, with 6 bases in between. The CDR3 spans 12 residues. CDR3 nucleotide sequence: TGTGCCAGCAGCAAGATTTACAATGAGCAGTTCTTC. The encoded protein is CASSKIYNEQFF.

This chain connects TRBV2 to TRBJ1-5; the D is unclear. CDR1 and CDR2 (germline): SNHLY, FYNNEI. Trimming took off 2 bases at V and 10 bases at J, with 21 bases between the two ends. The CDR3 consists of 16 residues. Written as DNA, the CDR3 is TGTGCCAGCAGTGAAAGTAGGACGGAGAAAGGTTTTCCCCAGCATTTT. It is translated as CASSESRTEKGFPQHF.

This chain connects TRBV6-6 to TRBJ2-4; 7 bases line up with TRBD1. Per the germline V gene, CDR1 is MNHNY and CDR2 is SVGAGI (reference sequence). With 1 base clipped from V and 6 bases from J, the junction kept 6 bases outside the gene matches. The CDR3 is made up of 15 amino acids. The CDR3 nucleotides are TGTGCCAGCAGTTACTTGATGGGACAGCCAAACATTCAGTACTTC. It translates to CASSYLMGQPNIQYF.

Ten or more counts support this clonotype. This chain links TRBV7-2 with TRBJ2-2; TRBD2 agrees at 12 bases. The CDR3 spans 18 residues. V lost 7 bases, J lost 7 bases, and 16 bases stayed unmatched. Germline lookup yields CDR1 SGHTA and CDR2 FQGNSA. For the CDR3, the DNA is TGTGCCAGCACCTCGACTAGCAAGCTAGCGGGGGGGCTCGGGGAGCTGTTTTTT. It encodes CASTSTSKLAGGLGELFF.

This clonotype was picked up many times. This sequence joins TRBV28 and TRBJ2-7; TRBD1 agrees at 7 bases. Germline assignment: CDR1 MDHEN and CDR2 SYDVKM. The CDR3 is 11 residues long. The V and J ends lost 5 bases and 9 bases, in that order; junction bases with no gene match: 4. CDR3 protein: CASSQRTGQYF. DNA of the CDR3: TGTGCCAGCAGTCAACGGACAGGGCAGTACTTC.